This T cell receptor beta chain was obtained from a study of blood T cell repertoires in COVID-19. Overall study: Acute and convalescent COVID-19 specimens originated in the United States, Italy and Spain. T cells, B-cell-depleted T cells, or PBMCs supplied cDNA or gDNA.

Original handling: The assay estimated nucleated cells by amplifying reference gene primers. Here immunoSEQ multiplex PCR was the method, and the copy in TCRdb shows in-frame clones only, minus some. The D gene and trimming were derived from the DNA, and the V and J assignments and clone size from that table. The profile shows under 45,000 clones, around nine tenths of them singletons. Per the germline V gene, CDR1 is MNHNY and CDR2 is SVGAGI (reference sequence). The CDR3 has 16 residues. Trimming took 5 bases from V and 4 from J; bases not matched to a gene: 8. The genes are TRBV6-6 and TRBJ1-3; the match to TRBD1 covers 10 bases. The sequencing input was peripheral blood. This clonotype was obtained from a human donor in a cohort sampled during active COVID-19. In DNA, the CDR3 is TGTGCCAGCAGTCGATCCGGGACAGGGGTCGGAAACACCATATATTTT. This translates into CASSRSGTGVGNTIYF.